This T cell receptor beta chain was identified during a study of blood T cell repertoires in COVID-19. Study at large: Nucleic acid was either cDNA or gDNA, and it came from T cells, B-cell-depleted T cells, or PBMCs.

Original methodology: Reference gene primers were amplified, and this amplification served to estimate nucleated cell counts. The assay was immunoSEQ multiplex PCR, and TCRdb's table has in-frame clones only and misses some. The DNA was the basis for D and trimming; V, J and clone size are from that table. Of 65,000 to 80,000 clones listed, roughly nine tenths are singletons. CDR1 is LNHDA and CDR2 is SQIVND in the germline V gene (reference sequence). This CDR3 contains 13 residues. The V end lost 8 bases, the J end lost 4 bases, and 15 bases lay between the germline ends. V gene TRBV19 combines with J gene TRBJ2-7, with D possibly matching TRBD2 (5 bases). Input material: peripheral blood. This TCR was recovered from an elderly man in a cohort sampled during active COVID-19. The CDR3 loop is CASAPSPRYEQYF. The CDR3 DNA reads TGTGCCAGTGCTCCTAGCCCGAGGTACGAGCAGTACTTC.